This TCR beta chain came from a study of Ad26.COV2.S vaccination and SARS-CoV-2 variants. Study background: A participant enrolled in the COV1001 Ad26.COV2.S trial arm provided the sample. Study results and limitations: Substantial response breadth was reportedly seen for spike-specific CD8+ and CD4+ T cells after vaccination.

Repertoires were generated with immunoSEQ multiplex PCR, while TCRdb's copy carries only in-frame clones and drops some. The sample has roughly 330,000 clones, 90% seen once. For this clone: Its cognate antigen is unknown.

The treatment here: 15 to 20 received Ad26.COV2.S at low or high dose, single or two shots; about 5 received placebo; per-sample allocation not given. It was on day 63 after the first vaccine or placebo injection that samples were taken. Whoever gave the sample was an adult aged 18-55 years in Boston. Participants' vaccine, an Ad26 vector, delivered Wuhan-strain SARS-CoV-2 spike. The sequence derives from a person aged 18-60 years who received the Ad26.COV2.S COVID-19 vaccine or a placebo. The sample consisted of peripheral blood, taken in a trial of Ad26.COV2.S vaccine versus placebo.

This CDR3 reads CASSADNGDPVPPGNTIYF. The CDR3 DNA follows: TGTGCCAGCAGCGCCGACAATGGGGACCCTGTTCCGCCTGGAAACACCATATATTTT. V is TRBV5-6 and J is TRBJ1-3; possible D gene TRBD1, 5 bases. This CDR3 region has 19 residues. Germline assignment: CDR1 SGHDT and CDR2 YYEEEE. The V and J ends lost 4 bases and 2 bases respectively, with 25 bases between them.